This is a list of T cell receptor beta chains from one sample in a study of shared clonotypes between healthy human individuals. TCRdb's table, derived via immunoSEQ multiplex PCR, lists solely in-frame clones and lacks some. The sample gives around 1.4 million clones, approximately 98.5% of which show up once; around 0.33% is in the top ten. Sequencing was carried out using naive CD4+ T cells sorted from blood. The receptors stem from a man aged 25-40 years in good health. Both conserved end residues are part of each CDR3. A D gene is named only where the DNA matches it firmly.

TRBJ2-1,NA,TRBV5-1,CASSRGFVGEVRNEQFF,TGCGCCAGCAGCCGAGGATTTGTGGGAGAGGTAAGGAATGAGCAGTTCTTC
TRBJ2-3,NA,TRBV19,CASSISTGSGDTQYF,TGTGCCAGTAGTATTAGTACCGGGAGTGGAGATACGCAGTATTTT
TRBJ2-6,TRBD1,TRBV18,CASSPRLQGAVDSGANVLTF,TGTGCCAGCTCACCAAGATTACAGGGGGCGGTGGACTCTGGGGCCAACGTCCTGACTTTC
TRBJ2-4,NA,TRBV5-1,CASSRGLAKNIQYF,TGCGCCAGCAGCCGGGGACTAGCCAAAAACATTCAGTACTTC
TRBJ1-3,NA,TRBV7-2,CASSREVVSGNTIYF,TGTGCCAGCAGCCGAGAGGTAGTCTCTGGAAACACCATATATTTT
TRBJ2-2,NA,TRBV5-1,CASTLTGVSGELFF,TGCGCCAGCACCCTCACCGGGGTGTCCGGGGAGCTGTTTTTT
TRBJ2-7,TRBD1,TRBV10-3,CAIKRTGGSSSYEQYF,TGTGCCATCAAGCGGACAGGCGGGTCCAGCTCCTACGAGCAGTACTTC
TRBJ2-1,TRBD2,TRBV10-1,CASSPGLAARQFF,TGCGCCAGCAGCCCGGGACTAGCGGCGAGACAGTTCTTC
TRBJ2-2,NA,TRBV28,CASSPPRTPGTGELFF,TGTGCCAGCAGTCCCCCGAGGACACCGGGAACCGGGGAGCTGTTTTTT
TRBJ2-1,NA,TRBV2,CASRYRLQSSYNEQFF,TGTGCCAGCAGATACCGACTACAGAGCTCCTACAATGAGCAGTTCTTC
TRBJ1-2,NA,TRBV6-5,CASSRNRETGYTF,TGTGCCAGCAGCCGGAACAGGGAGACGGGCTACACCTTC
TRBJ2-1,NA,TRBV7-2,CASSLAGTYNEQFF,TGTGCCAGCAGCCTCGCCGGGACCTACAATGAGCAGTTCTTC
TRBJ2-2,TRBD2,TRBV11-2,CASRGLAGVSGELFF,TGTGCCAGCAGGGGACTAGCGGGAGTTTCGGGGGAGCTGTTTTTT